Listed here is a single T cell receptor beta chain. Possible read error: a much larger clone is one base away. The sample comes from a study of T cells in Graves' hyperthyroidism and ophthalmopathy. Study as a whole: Peripheral blood draws took place at initial diagnosis, ahead of any treatment.

Amplification of TCR beta CDR3 regions was performed using RNA transcripts as template. The HTBI primer set served for first-round RT-PCR of the TCR CDR3. MiXCR, run by TCRdb on the multiplex PCR reads, gives a single entry per CDR3 protein. The data show approximately 400,000 distinct CDR3 sequences, approximately 15% seen once. Germline V lookup: CDR1 SGHTA, CDR2 FQGNSA. Trimming removed 5 bases at V and 4 bases at J, with 23 bases between. This CDR3 region has 17 residues. The patients, who ranged from 18 to 65 in age, presented with newly diagnosed hyperthyroidism lasting under 2 months. The sequenced sample consisted of blood. The receptor's source is a young woman with Graves' hyperthyroidism. The rearrangement joins TRBV7-2 to TRBJ1-2; TRBD1 might be the D (6 bases). The CDR3 coding sequence is TGTGCCAGCAGCCAAACACCGGGACATACTTTATCCTATGGCTACACCTTC. This encodes CASSQTPGHTLSYGYTF.